This record looks at one T cell receptor (beta chain) sequence and its context. These data are taken from a study of blood T cell repertoires in COVID-19. The CDR3 consists of 14 residues. Trimming at V came to 4 bases and at J to 8 bases, leaving 4 bases not matched to a gene. Per germline, CDR1 SEHNR and CDR2 FQNEAQ (reference sequence). In the study's own analysis: From reference gene primer amplification, estimates of nucleated cell counts were derived. Some clones are missing from TCRdb's copy, which holds only in-frame ones; the method was immunoSEQ multiplex PCR. That table supplies the V and J calls and clone size; D and trimming were determined from the DNA. The sample consists of under 30,000 clones, roughly 87% of them appearing once.

The receptor comes from a human donor in a cohort sampled during active COVID-19. The V and J genes are TRBV7-9 and TRBJ1-4; TRBD1 matches at 10 bases. The specimen was peripheral blood. The CDR3 region has the DNA TGTGCCAGCAGCTCGGGACAGGGGAGGGAAAAACTGTTTTTT. It is translated as CASSSGQGREKLFF.